This T cell receptor beta chain emerged from a study of neurological immune-mediated disorders. V dropped 1 base and J dropped 4 bases, with 14 bases sitting between them. Germline CDR1 is MGHRA and CDR2 is YSYEKL. The CDR3 sequence is 16 residues long. Via MiXCR, TCRdb re-called the 5' RACE reads, giving one row per CDR3 protein. This sample carries around 130,000 distinct CDR3 sequences, more than 2.5% of them seen once, and the ten largest clones take 1.3%. This clonotype was seen ten or more times. The genes are TRBV4-1 and TRBJ2-1; the D is unclear. Material for sequencing was PBMCs. This clonotype was sampled from a woman younger than 45 with multiple sclerosis. CDR3 in amino acids: CASSQVDLVTYNEQFF. The CDR3, as DNA: TGCGCCAGCAGCCAAGTAGACTTAGTGACTTACAATGAGCAGTTCTTC.